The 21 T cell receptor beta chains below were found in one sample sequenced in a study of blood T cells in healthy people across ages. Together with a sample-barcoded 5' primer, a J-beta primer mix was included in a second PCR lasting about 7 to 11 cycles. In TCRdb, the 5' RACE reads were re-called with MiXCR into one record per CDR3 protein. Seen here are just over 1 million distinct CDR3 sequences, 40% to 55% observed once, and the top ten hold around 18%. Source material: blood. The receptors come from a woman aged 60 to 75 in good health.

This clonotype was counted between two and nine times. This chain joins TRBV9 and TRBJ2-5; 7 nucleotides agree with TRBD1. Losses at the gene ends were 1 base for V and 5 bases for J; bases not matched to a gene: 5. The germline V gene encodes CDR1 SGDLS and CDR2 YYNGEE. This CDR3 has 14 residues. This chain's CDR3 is CASSVSGTAETQYF. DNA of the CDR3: TGTGCCAGCAGCGTATCCGGGACAGCGGAGACCCAGTACTTC.

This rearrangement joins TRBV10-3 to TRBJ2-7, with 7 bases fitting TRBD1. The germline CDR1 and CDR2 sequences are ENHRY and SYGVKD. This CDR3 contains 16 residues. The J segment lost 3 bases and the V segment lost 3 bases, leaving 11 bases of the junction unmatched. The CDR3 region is CAISETGTVNVYEQYF. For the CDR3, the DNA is TGTGCCATCAGTGAAACCGGGACAGTTAACGTCTACGAGCAGTACTTC.

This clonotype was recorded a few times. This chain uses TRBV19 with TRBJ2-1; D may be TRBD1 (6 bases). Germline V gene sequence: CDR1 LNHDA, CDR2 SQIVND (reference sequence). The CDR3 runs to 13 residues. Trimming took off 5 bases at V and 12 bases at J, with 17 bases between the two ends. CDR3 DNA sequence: TGTGCCAGTAGTCAAACCAGACAGGACGCGCAGTTCTTC. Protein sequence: CASSQTRQDAQFF.

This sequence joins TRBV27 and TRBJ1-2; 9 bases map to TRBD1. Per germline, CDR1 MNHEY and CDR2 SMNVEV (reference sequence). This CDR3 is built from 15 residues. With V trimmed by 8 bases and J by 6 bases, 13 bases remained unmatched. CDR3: CASGDGDRVRHGYTF. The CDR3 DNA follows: TGTGCCAGCGGAGACGGGGACAGGGTGCGCCATGGCTACACCTTC.

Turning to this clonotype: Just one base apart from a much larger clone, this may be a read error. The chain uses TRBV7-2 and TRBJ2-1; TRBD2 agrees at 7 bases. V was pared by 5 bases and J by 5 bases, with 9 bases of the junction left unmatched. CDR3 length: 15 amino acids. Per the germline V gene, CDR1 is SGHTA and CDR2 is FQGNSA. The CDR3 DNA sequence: TGTGCCAGCAGCACACGGGCGGGAGACCACAATGAGCAGTTCTTC. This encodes CASSTRAGDHNEQFF.

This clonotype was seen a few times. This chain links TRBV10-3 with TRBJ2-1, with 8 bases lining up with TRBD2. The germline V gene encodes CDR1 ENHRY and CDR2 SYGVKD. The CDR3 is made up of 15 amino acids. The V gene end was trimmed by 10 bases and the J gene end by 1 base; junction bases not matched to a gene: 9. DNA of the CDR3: TGTGCCACCAGGGTAGCGGGAATGTCCTACAATGAGCAGTTCTTC. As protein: CATRVAGMSYNEQFF.

CDR3 amino acids: CASMMNTEAFF. The CDR3 region has the DNA TGTGCCAGCATGATGAACACTGAAGCTTTCTTT. This sequence joins TRBV28 and TRBJ1-1; no firm D call. Germline lookup yields CDR1 MDHEN and CDR2 SYDVKM. The V end lost 7 bases, the J end lost 0 bases, and 3 bases lay between the germline ends. This CDR3 is built from 11 residues.

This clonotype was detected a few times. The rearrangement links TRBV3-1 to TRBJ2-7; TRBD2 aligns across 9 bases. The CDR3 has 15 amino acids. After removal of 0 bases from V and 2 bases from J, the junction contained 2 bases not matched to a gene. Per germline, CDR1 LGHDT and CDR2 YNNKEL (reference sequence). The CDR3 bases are TGTGCCAGCAGCCAAGACCAGCGGGGGGCCTACGAGCAGTACTTC. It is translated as CASSQDQRGAYEQYF.

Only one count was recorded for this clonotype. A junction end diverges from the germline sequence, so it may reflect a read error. The CDR3 nucleotides read TGTGCCAGCAGTCAACTTGAAGAGACTTACTCCTACAATAAGCAGTTCTTC. Its translation is CASSQLEETYSYNKQFF. The rearrangement joins TRBV7-9 to TRBJ2-1; D not resolved. The CDR3 loop spans 17 amino acids. Germline V gene data show CDR1 as SEHNR and CDR2 as FQNEAQ (reference sequence).

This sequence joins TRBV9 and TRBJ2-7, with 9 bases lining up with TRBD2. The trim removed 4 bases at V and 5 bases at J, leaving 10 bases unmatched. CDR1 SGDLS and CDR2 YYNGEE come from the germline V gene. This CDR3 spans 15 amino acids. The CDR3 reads CASSSGGTSPHEQYF. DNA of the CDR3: TGTGCCAGCAGCTCAGGCGGGACTAGCCCCCACGAGCAGTACTTC.

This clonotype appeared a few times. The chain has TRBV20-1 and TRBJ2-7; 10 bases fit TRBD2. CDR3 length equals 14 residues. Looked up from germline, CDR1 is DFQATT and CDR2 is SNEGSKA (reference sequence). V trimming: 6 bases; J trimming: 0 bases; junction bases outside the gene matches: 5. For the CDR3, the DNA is TGCAGTGCGTCACTAGCGGGACTCTCCTACGAGCAGTACTTC. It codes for CSASLAGLSYEQYF.

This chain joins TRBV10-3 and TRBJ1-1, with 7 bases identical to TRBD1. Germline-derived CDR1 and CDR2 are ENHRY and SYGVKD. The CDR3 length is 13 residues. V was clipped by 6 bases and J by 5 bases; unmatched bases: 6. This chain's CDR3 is CAIRPEGATEAFF. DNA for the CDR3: TGTGCCATCAGGCCCGAGGGGGCGACTGAAGCTTTCTTT.

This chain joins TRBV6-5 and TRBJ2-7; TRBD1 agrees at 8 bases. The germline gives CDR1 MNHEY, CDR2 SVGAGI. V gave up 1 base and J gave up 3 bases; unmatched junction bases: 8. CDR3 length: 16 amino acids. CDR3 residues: CASSYLTRGLLYEQYF. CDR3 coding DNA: TGTGCCAGCAGTTACTTAACCAGGGGGCTTCTCTACGAGCAGTACTTC.

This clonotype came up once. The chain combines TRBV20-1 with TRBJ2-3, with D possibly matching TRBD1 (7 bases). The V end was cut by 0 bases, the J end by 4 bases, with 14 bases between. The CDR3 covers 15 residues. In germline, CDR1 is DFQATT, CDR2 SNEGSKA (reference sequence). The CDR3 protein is CSARELGGGPDTQYF. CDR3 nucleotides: TGCAGTGCTAGAGAACTAGGAGGGGGCCCAGATACGCAGTATTTT.

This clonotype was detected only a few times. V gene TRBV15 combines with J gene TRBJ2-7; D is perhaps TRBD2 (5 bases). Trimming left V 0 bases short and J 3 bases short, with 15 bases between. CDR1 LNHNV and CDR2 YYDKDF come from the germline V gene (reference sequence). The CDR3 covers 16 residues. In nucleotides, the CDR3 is TGTGCCACCAGCAGAGATCCCTCGGACTGGTACTACGAGCAGTACTTC. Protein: CATSRDPSDWYYEQYF. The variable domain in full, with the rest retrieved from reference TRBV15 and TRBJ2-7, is DAMVIQNPRYQVTQFGKPVTLSCSQTLNHNVMYWYQQKSSQAPKLLFHYYDKDFNNEADTPDNFQSRRPNTSFCFLDIRSPGLGDTAMYLCATSRDPSDWYYEQYFGPGTRLTVT.

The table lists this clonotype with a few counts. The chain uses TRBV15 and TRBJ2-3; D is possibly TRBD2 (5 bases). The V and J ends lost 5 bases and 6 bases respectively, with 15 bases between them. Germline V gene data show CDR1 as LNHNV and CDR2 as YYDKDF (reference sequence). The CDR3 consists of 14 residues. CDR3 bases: TGTGCCACCAGCTACAGCGGAACTACCGATACGCAGTATTTT. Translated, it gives CATSYSGTTDTQYF.

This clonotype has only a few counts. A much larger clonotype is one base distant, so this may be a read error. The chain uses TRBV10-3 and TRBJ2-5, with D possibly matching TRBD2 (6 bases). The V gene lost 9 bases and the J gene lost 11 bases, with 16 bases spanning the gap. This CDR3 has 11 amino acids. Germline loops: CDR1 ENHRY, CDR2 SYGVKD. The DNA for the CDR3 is TGTGCCATTGCGGGAAACAATGAGCAGTACTTC. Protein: CAIAGNNEQYF.

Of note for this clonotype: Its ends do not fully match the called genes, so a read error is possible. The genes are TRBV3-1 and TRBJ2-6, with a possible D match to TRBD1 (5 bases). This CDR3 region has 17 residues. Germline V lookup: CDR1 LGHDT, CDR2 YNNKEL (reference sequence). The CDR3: CTSSSLQGKSGANVLTF. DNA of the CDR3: TGTACCAGCAGCTCGCTTCAGGGAAAGTCTGGGGCCAACGTCCTGACTTTC.

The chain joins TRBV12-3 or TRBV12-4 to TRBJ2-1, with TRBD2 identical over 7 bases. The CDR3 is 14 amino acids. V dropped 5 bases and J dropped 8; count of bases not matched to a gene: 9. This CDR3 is CASSPSGGGYEQFF. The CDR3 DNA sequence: TGTGCCAGCAGTCCTAGCGGAGGAGGTTATGAGCAGTTCTTC.

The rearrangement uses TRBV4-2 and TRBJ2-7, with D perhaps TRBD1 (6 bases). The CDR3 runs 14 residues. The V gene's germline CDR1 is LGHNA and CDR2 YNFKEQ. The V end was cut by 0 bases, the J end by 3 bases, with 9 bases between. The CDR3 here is CASSQDRGNYEQYF. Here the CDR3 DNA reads TGTGCCAGCAGCCAAGACAGGGGCAACTACGAGCAGTACTTC.

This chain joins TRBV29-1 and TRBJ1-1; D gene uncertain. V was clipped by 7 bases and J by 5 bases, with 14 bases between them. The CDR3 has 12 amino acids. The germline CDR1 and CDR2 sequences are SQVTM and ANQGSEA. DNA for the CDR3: TGCAGCGCTGCGCCAGCGATGACTGAAGCTTTCTTT. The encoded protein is CSAAPAMTEAFF.